The 8 T cell receptor beta chains presented below share a single source sample, sequenced in a study of shared clonotypes between healthy human individuals. Produced via immunoSEQ multiplex PCR; TCRdb's table is partial and in-frame only. The data hold about 1.1 million clones, with roughly 77% observed a single time. The specimen was memory CD4+ T cells from PBMCs. The sample's subset: CD45RA-negative fraction. These receptors came from a man aged 18-30 years in good health. Some clones in this sample may be carry-over from other donors' samples.

In this sample, this clone turned up a few times. This chain connects TRBV7-9 to TRBJ1-2; TRBD1 matches at 9 bases. Losses at the gene ends were 1 base for V and 5 bases for J; bases not matched to a gene: 2. This CDR3 has 14 residues. Germline CDR1 and CDR2: SEHNR and FQNEAQ (reference sequence). CDR3 loop: CASSLGTGEYGYTF. DNA for the CDR3: TGTGCCAGCAGCTTAGGGACAGGGGAATATGGCTACACCTTC.

The gene calls are TRBV7-8 and TRBJ1-4; D gene uncertain. Trimming removed 4 bases from V and 0 bases from J, with 15 bases in between. Germline-derived CDR1 and CDR2 are SGHVS and FQNEAQ. The CDR3 consists of 17 residues. The CDR3 nucleotides read TGTGCCAGCAGCTCAGCCAGATCTGCTGCAACTAATGAAAAACTGTTTTTT. Translated, it gives CASSSARSAATNEKLFF.

This clone showed up just once. A read error may account for a junction end that differs from germline. The chain joins TRBV28 to TRBJ1-5; D ambiguous. This CDR3 is built from 16 residues. Germline values: CDR1 MDHEN, CDR2 SYDVKM. The CDR3 nucleotides are TGTGCCGGCAGTTCCCTGGCCCCCCCTTACAATCAGCCCCAGCATTTT. Translating gives CAGSSLAPPYNQPQHF. The whole variable domain, remainder taken from reference TRBV28 and TRBJ1-5, is DVKVTQSSRYLVKRTGEKVFLECVQDMDHENMFWYRQDPGLGLRLIYFSYDVKMKEKGDIPEGYSVSREKKERFSLILESASTNQTSMYLCAGSSLAPPYNQPQHFGDGTRLSIL.

The chain carries TRBV6-5 and TRBJ1-3, with 8 bases fitting TRBD1. The CDR3 totals 15 residues. CDR1 is MNHEY, CDR2 SVGAGI, per germline. J was trimmed by 0 bases and V by 10 bases; bases with no gene match: 8. CDR3 sequence: CANRSGQASGNTIYF. The CDR3, as DNA: TGTGCCAACAGATCGGGACAGGCCTCTGGAAACACCATATATTTT.

The chain uses TRBV28 and TRBJ2-3, with D possibly being TRBD1 or TRBD2 (5 bases each). V was clipped by 1 base and J by 1 base, with 9 bases between them. The CDR3 extends over 15 amino acids. CDR1 is MDHEN, CDR2 SYDVKM, per germline. The CDR3 loop is CASSLFTGRTDTQYF. CDR3 nucleotide sequence: TGTGCCAGCAGTTTATTCACGGGGCGCACAGATACGCAGTATTTT.

J is TRBJ1-3 and V is TRBV4-1, with 7 bases matching TRBD1. This CDR3 spans 16 amino acids. Germline assignment: CDR1 MGHRA and CDR2 YSYEKL. V trimming: 3 bases; J trimming: 0 bases; junction bases outside the gene matches: 5. The CDR3 loop reads CASSQEPGGSGNTIYF. CDR3 sequence (DNA): TGCGCCAGCAGCCAGGAACCAGGGGGCTCTGGAAACACCATATATTTT.

Comment on this clone: This likely comes from a read error, as the CDR3 has no conserved phenylalanine or tryptophan at its end. The CDR3 protein is CASSSFSYEQYL. The CDR3 nucleotides read TGTGCCAGCAGCAGTTTCTCCTACGAGCAGTACTTG. This chain uses TRBV28 with TRBJ2-7; D uncertain. The CDR3 spans 12 residues. Trimming took off 6 bases at V and 0 bases at J, with 6 bases between the two ends. CDR1 is MDHEN and CDR2 is SYDVKM in the germline V gene.

In its sample, this clone was seen a few times. This chain links TRBV18 with TRBJ1-5, with TRBD1 identical over 9 bases. Unmatched junction bases numbered 6, after V lost 5 bases and J lost 7 bases. Germline V CDR1 and CDR2: KGHSH, LQKENI. The length of the CDR3 is 14 residues. The CDR3 DNA follows: TGTGCCAGCTCATCGGGACAGGGAGGACAGCCCCAGCATTTT. Translating gives CASSSGQGGQPQHF.